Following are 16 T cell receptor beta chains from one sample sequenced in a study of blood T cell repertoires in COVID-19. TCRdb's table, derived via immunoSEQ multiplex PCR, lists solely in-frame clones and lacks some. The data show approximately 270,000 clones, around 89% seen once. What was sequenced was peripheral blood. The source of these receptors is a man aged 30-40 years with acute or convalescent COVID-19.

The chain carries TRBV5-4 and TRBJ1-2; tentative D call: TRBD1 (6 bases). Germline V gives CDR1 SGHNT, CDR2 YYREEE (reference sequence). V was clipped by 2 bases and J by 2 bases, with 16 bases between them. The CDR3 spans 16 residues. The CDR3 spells CASSFQTGNLNYGYTF. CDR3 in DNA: TGTGCCAGCAGCTTTCAGACAGGAAATTTAAACTATGGCTACACCTTC.

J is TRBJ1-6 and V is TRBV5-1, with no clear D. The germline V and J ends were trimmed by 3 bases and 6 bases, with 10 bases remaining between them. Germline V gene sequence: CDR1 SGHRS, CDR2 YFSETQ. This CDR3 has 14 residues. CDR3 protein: CASSSSAANSPLHF. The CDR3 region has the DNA TGCGCCAGCAGCTCTAGCGCCGCTAATTCACCCCTCCACTTT. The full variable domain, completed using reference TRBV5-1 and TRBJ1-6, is KAGVTQTPRYLIKTRGQQVTLSCSPISGHRSVSWYQQTPGQGLQFLFEYFSETQRNKGNFPGRFSGRQFSNSRSEMNVSTLELGDSALYLCASSSSAANSPLHFGNGTRLTVT.

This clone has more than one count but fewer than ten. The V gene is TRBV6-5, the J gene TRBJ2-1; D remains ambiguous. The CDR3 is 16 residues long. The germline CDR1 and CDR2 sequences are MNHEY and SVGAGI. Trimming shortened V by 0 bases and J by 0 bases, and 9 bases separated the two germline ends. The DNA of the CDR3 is TGTGCCAGCAGTTACTCGACTGCAGCCTCCTACAATGAGCAGTTCTTC. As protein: CASSYSTAASYNEQFF.

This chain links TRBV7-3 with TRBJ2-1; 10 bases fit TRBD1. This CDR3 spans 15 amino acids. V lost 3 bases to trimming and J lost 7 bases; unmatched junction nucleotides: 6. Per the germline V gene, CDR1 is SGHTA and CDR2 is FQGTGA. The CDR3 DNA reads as TGTGCCAGCAGCTTTAGACAGGGGGCTAGAAATGAGCAGTTCTTC. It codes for CASSFRQGARNEQFF.

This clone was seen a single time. DNA for the CDR3: TGTGCCAGCAGCTTACGGGACAGTACGAATTCACCCCTCCACTTT. Amino acid sequence: CASSLRDSTNSPLHF. This chain joins TRBV11-2 and TRBJ1-6; TRBD1 agrees at 7 bases. There are 15 residues in the CDR3. V shed 2 bases and J 7 bases; nucleotides not matched to a gene: 5. Germline CDR1 and CDR2: SGHAT and FQNNGV.

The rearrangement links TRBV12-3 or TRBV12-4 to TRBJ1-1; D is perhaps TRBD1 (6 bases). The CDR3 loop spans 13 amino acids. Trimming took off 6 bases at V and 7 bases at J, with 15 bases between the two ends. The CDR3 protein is CASSKGQALEAFF. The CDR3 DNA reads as TGTGCCAGCAGCAAGGGACAAGCCCTTGAAGCTTTCTTT.

The CDR3 region has the DNA TGTGCCAGCAGCTTGGCCCCGGTTAGTCGCGACTACGAGCAGTACTTC. It specifies CASSLAPVSRDYEQYF. The rearrangement joins TRBV5-4 to TRBJ2-7; D remains ambiguous. The CDR3 is 16 amino acids. Per germline, CDR1 SGHNT and CDR2 YYREEE (reference sequence). Trimming cost V 0 bases and J 3 bases, with 16 bases left between them.

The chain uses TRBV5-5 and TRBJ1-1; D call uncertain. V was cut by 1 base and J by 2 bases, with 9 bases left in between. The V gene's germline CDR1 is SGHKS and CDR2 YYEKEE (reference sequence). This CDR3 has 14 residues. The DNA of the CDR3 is TGTGCCAGCAGCTTGCGACTTTTAAACACTGAAGCTTTCTTT. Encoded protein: CASSLRLLNTEAFF.

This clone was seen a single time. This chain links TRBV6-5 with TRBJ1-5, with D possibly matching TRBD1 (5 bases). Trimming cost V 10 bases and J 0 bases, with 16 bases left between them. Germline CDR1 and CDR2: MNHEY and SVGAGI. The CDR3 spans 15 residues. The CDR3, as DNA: TGTGCCACCAAGTTGACAGAATATAGCAATCAGCCCCAGCATTTT. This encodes CATKLTEYSNQPQHF.

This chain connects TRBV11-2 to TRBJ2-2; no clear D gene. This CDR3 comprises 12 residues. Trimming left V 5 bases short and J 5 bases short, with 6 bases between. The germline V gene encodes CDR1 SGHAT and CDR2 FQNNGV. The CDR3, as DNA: TGTGCCAGCAGCCGACTTACCGGGGAGCTGTTTTTT. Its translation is CASSRLTGELFF.

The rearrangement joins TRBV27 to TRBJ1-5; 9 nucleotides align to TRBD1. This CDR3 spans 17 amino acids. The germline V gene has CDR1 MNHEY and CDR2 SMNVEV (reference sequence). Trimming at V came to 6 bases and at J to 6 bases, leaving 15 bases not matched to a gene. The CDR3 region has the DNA TGTGCCAGCAGCGGGGGGACAGGGTGGTTATCTGGTCAGCCCCAGCATTTT. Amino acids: CASSGGTGWLSGQPQHF.

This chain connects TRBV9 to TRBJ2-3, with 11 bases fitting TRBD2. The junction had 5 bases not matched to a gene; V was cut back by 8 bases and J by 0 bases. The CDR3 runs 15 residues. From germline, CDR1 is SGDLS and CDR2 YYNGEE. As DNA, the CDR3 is TGTGCCAGTGGGACTAGCGGAGATAGCACAGATACGCAGTATTTT. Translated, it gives CASGTSGDSTDTQYF.

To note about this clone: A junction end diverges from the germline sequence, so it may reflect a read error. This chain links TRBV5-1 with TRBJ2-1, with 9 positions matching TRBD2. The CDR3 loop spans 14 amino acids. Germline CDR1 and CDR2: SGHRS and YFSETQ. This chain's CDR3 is CASGLGGGANEQFF. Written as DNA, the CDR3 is TGCGCCAGCGGCTTGGGCGGGGGGGCCAATGAGCAGTTCTTC.

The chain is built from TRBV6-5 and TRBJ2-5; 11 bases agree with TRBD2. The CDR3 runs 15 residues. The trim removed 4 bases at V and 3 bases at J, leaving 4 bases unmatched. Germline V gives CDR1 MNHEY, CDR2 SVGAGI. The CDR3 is CASSSQGLAEETQYF. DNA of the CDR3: TGTGCCAGCAGTTCTCAGGGACTAGCGGAAGAGACCCAGTACTTC.

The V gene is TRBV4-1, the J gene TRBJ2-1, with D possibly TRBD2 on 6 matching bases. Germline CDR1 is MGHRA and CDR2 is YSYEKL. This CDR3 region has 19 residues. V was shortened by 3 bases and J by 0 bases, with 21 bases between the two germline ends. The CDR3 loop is CASSHGRATRKGSYNEQFF. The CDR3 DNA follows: TGCGCCAGCAGCCACGGAAGGGCGACTAGGAAGGGCTCCTACAATGAGCAGTTCTTC.

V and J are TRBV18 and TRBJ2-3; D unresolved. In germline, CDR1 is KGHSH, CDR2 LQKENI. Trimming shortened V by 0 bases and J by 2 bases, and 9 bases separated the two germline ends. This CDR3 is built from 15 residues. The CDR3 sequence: CASSPPSRVTDTQYF. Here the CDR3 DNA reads TGTGCCAGCTCACCACCGAGTAGAGTCACAGATACGCAGTATTTT.